The 29 T cell receptor beta chains in this list originate from one sample, sequenced in a study of technical replicates of blood from several donors. Repertoires were generated with immunoSEQ multiplex PCR, while TCRdb's copy carries only in-frame clones and drops some. The sample lists under 65,000 clones, 65% to 90% seen once, with about 4.9% in the top ten. The material sequenced was PBMCs. The receptors originated from a human donor in good health. Some clones in this sample may be carry-over from other donors' samples.

The V call is TRBV5-1, the J call TRBJ1-5, with 7 positions matching TRBD1. Germline-derived CDR1 and CDR2 are SGHRS and YFSETQ. The ends lost 1 base at V and 1 base at J; junction bases unmatched: 2. The CDR3 totals 15 residues. CDR3 coding DNA: TGCGCCAGCAGCTTGACAGGGGAGAGCAATCAGCCCCAGCATTTT. Encoded protein: CASSLTGESNQPQHF.

The chain has TRBV5-4 and TRBJ2-7; 7 positions match TRBD1. Germline lookup yields CDR1 SGHNT and CDR2 YYREEE (reference sequence). CDR3 length: 12 residues. The V gene end was trimmed by 4 bases and the J gene end by 3 bases; junction bases not matched to a gene: 1. This CDR3 reads CASSGDSYEQYF. In DNA form, the CDR3 reads TGTGCCAGCAGCGGGGACAGCTACGAGCAGTACTTC.

The chain combines TRBV19 with TRBJ2-5; 8 bases map to TRBD2. Germline assignment: CDR1 LNHDA and CDR2 SQIVND (reference sequence). V gave up 6 bases and J gave up 6 bases; unmatched junction bases: 9. The CDR3 consists of 14 residues. The DNA for the CDR3 is TGTGCCAGTAGCAGTAGCGGGGACCTACAGACCCAGTACTTC. It yields the protein CASSSSGDLQTQYF.

The chain joins TRBV7-8 to TRBJ2-2; TRBD2 matches at 9 bases. The V gene end was trimmed by 8 bases and the J gene end by 6 bases; junction bases not matched to a gene: 7. The length of the CDR3 is 14 residues. Germline loops: CDR1 SGHVS, CDR2 FQNEAQ. The CDR3 here is CASGLSGRSGELFF. In DNA, the CDR3 is TGTGCCAGCGGTCTAAGCGGGAGGTCCGGGGAGCTGTTTTTT. Filled out from reference TRBV7-8 and TRBJ2-2, the complete variable domain reads GAGVSQSPRYKVAKRGQDVALRCDPISGHVSLFWYQQALGQGPEFLTYFQNEAQLDKSGLPSDRFFAERPEGSVSTLKIQRTQQEDSAVYLCASGLSGRSGELFFGEGSRLTVL.

This clone was seen at least ten times. The rearrangement uses TRBV4-2 and TRBJ2-3, with 16 bases fitting TRBD2. V lost 5 bases, J lost 4 bases, and 3 bases stayed unmatched. The CDR3 contains 16 residues. Germline-derived CDR1 and CDR2 are LGHNA and YNFKEQ. CDR3: CASSFGTSGGADTQYF. In DNA form, the CDR3 reads TGTGCCAGCAGCTTTGGGACTAGCGGGGGGGCAGATACGCAGTATTTT.

This chain uses TRBV4-1 with TRBJ1-3; D may be TRBD1 (5 bases). With 4 bases removed from V and 4 bases from J, the gap between germline ends came to 26 bases. Germline CDR1 MGHRA, CDR2 YSYEKL. CDR3 length: 19 amino acids. The CDR3 sequence: CASSPSDWQGVRMGNTIYF. Written as DNA, the CDR3 is TGCGCCAGCAGCCCCTCCGATTGGCAGGGTGTAAGGATGGGAAACACCATATATTTT.

The chain combines TRBV7-2 with TRBJ1-4; a weak D match, TRBD1 (5 bases). V lost 1 base and J lost 6, with 9 bases in between. The CDR3 is made up of 14 amino acids. From germline, CDR1 is SGHTA and CDR2 FQGNSA. The DNA for the CDR3 is TGTGCCAGCAGCTTAGGCAGACAGTATGAAAAACTGTTTTTT. Amino acid sequence: CASSLGRQYEKLFF.

This chain links TRBV10-3 with TRBJ2-7; D possibly corresponds to TRBD1 (6 bases). CDR3 length: 13 residues. Between the trimmed V and J ends, which lost 2 bases and 1 base, there was a span of 6 bases. Germline CDR1 is ENHRY and CDR2 is SYGVKD. CDR3 sequence reads: CAISEGQSYEQYF. CDR3 bases: TGTGCCATCAGTGAGGGACAGTCCTACGAGCAGTACTTC.

There are a few counts of this clone. The chain links TRBV5-1 to TRBJ2-7; 16 bases are a match to TRBD2. Germline trimming cut 4 bases from V and 4 bases from J; bases unmatched to any gene: 8. This CDR3 spans 17 amino acids. Germline V gene data show CDR1 as SGHRS and CDR2 as YFSETQ. CDR3 residues: CASSRGLAGGPSYEQYF. The CDR3 DNA reads as TGCGCCAGCAGCAGGGGACTAGCGGGAGGGCCGAGTTACGAGCAGTACTTC.

J is TRBJ1-2 and V is TRBV6-5; D is uncertain. The V end lost 2 bases, the J end lost 4 bases, and 8 bases lay between the germline ends. The germline gives CDR1 MNHEY, CDR2 SVGAGI. This CDR3 has 13 residues. CDR3 amino acids: CASSYDKLYGYTF. The CDR3 region has the DNA TGTGCCAGCAGTTACGACAAGCTCTATGGCTACACCTTC.

J is TRBJ1-2 and V is TRBV28; 7 nucleotides line up with TRBD1. CDR3 length: 12 amino acids. V was pared by 7 bases and J by 3 bases, with 2 bases of the junction left unmatched. CDR1 MDHEN and CDR2 SYDVKM come from the germline V gene. The CDR3 loop is CASTTGDYGYTF. The CDR3 nucleotides read TGTGCCAGCACCACAGGGGACTATGGCTACACCTTC.

This chain connects TRBV28 to TRBJ2-7; D is unresolved. Germline CDR1 is MDHEN and CDR2 is SYDVKM. The V end was cut by 2 bases, the J end by 5 bases, with 4 bases between. The CDR3 runs 11 residues. The CDR3 region has the DNA TGTGCCAGCAGTTTAAGCGACGAGCAGTACTTC. Amino acids: CASSLSDEQYF.

J is TRBJ2-4 and V is TRBV6-1; D not certain. In germline, CDR1 is MNHNS, CDR2 SASEGT. Trimming cost V 4 bases and J 0 bases, with 7 bases left between them. CDR3 size: 14 residues. Here the CDR3 DNA reads TGTGCCAGCAGTGGCGGAACAGCCAAAAACATTCAGTACTTC. Translation gives CASSGGTAKNIQYF.

This chain joins TRBV15 and TRBJ2-3; D gene uncertain. Trimming left V 5 bases short and J 5 bases short, with 14 bases between. CDR1 is LNHNV, CDR2 YYDKDF, per germline (reference sequence). The CDR3 is 14 residues long. The CDR3 is CATSYFDGEDTQYF. The DNA for the CDR3 is TGTGCCACCAGCTACTTCGACGGAGAAGATACGCAGTATTTT.

Here the CDR3 reads CASTDGGVQGEQFF. In DNA form, the CDR3 reads TGTGCCAGCACCGATGGGGGGGTTCAGGGTGAGCAGTTCTTC. The genes are TRBV6-1 and TRBJ2-1, with 7 bases identical to TRBD2. The CDR3 has 14 amino acids. J lost 9 bases, V lost 7 bases, and 12 bases had no gene match. Germline V gene sequence: CDR1 MNHNS, CDR2 SASEGT.

This chain links TRBV19 with TRBJ2-7; D is possibly TRBD1 (6 bases). V was shortened by 5 bases and J by 3 bases, with 14 bases between the two germline ends. The CDR3 sequence is 14 residues long. Germline V lookup: CDR1 LNHDA, CDR2 SQIVND (reference sequence). The CDR3 loop is CASSARIRGYEQYF. The DNA of the CDR3 is TGTGCCAGTAGTGCAAGAATCAGGGGCTACGAGCAGTACTTC.

A few counts support this clone. This chain links TRBV10-3 with TRBJ1-5, with D possibly TRBD1 on 5 matching bases. This CDR3 has 14 amino acids. The germline V and J ends were trimmed by 8 bases and 0 bases, with 11 bases remaining between them. Germline CDR1 reads ENHRY; CDR2 reads SYGVKD. The CDR3 spells CAIGTEGSNQPQHF. Written as DNA, the CDR3 is TGTGCCATCGGGACGGAGGGTAGCAATCAGCCCCAGCATTTT.

The chain recombines TRBV6-5 with TRBJ2-4, with a possible D match to TRBD1 (7 bases). The CDR3 runs 14 residues. With 6 bases removed from V and 7 bases from J, the gap between germline ends came to 16 bases. Germline V gene lookup returns CDR1 MNHEY and CDR2 SVGAGI. CDR3 nucleotide sequence: TGTGCCAGCAGCCGGATGACAGGGAGGAACATTCAGTACTTC. Protein: CASSRMTGRNIQYF.

The rearrangement links TRBV7-3 to TRBJ2-1; TRBD2 aligns across 11 bases. V was clipped by 2 bases and J by 3 bases; unmatched bases: 0. The CDR3 length is 15 residues. From germline, CDR1 is SGHTA and CDR2 FQGTGA. CDR3 DNA: TGTGCCAGCAGCTTACTAGCGGGGGGCTACAATGAGCAGTTCTTC. This translates into CASSLLAGGYNEQFF.

This chain uses TRBV19 with TRBJ2-1, with 11 bases matching TRBD2. V shed 7 bases, J shed 0 bases, and the junction held 11 bases outside the gene matches. This CDR3 contains 18 residues. Germline lookup yields CDR1 LNHDA and CDR2 SQIVND (reference sequence). The CDR3 region has the DNA TGTGCCAGTACCCCAGGACTAGCGGGCGCTAGCTCCTACAATGAGCAGTTCTTC. This sequence encodes CASTPGLAGASSYNEQFF. The whole variable domain, filled in from reference TRBV19 and TRBJ2-1, reads DGGITQSPKYLFRKEGQNVTLSCEQNLNHDAMYWYRQDPGQGLRLIYYSQIVNDFQKGDIAEGYSVSREKKESFPLTVTSAQKNPTAFYLCASTPGLAGASSYNEQFFGPGTRLTVL.

This chain links TRBV14 with TRBJ2-3, with TRBD2 matching over 10 bases. In germline, CDR1 is SGHDN, CDR2 FVKESK. The J segment lost 3 bases and the V segment lost 3 bases, leaving 3 bases of the junction unmatched. The CDR3 sequence is 15 residues long. The CDR3 sequence is CASSQLAGATDTQYF. The CDR3 bases are TGTGCCAGCAGCCAGCTAGCGGGAGCAACAGATACGCAGTATTTT.

This rearrangement joins TRBV18 to TRBJ2-2; perhaps TRBD1 as D (5 bases). The germline gives CDR1 KGHSH, CDR2 LQKENI. Deletions cut 5 bases from V and 2 bases from J, with 12 bases between. CDR3 length: 15 amino acids. The CDR3 sequence is CASSSRQSNTGELFF. CDR3 DNA sequence: TGTGCCAGCTCATCCCGACAGAGTAACACCGGGGAGCTGTTTTTT. The variable domain in full, with the rest retrieved from reference TRBV18 and TRBJ2-2, is NAGVMQNPRHLVRRRGQEARLRCSPMKGHSHVYWYRQLPEEGLKFMVYLQKENIIDESGMPKERFSAEFPKEGPSILRIQQVVRGDSAAYFCASSSRQSNTGELFFGEGSRLTVL.

The J gene is TRBJ2-4, the V gene TRBV5-1, with D perhaps matching TRBD2 (6 bases). The V end lost 5 bases, the J end lost 9 bases, and 12 bases lay between the germline ends. The germline V gene has CDR1 SGHRS and CDR2 YFSETQ. This CDR3 is built from 12 residues. In DNA form, the CDR3 reads TGCGCCAGCAGAGGGACGGAGGGCATTCAGTACTTC. Translation: CASRGTEGIQYF.

The chain recombines TRBV9 with TRBJ2-2, with D unclear. The germline CDR1 and CDR2 sequences are SGDLS and YYNGEE. The CDR3 is made up of 13 amino acids. V was shortened by 4 bases and J by 7 bases, with 11 bases between the two germline ends. The CDR3: CASSMQASGELFF. In DNA form, the CDR3 reads TGTGCCAGCAGCATGCAGGCGAGCGGGGAGCTGTTTTTT.

The DNA for the CDR3 is TGCGCCAGCAGCCGGTCAGGAGTTGGCGGGGGGGCCGAAGATACGCAGTATTTT. Translating gives CASSRSGVGGGAEDTQYF. This rearrangement joins TRBV4-1 to TRBJ2-3; 9 bases fit TRBD2. The V gene end was trimmed by 4 bases and the J gene end by 5 bases; junction bases not matched to a gene: 16. This CDR3 region has 18 residues. Germline V gene data show CDR1 as MGHRA and CDR2 as YSYEKL.

This sequence joins TRBV6-1 and TRBJ1-4; 7 bases map to TRBD1. This CDR3 is 13 amino acids long. CDR1 is MNHNS and CDR2 is SASEGT in the germline V gene. Unmatched junction bases numbered 6, after V lost 9 bases and J lost 5 bases. The CDR3, as DNA: TGTGCCAGTAAGGACAGGAACAATGAAAAACTGTTTTTT. Its translation: CASKDRNNEKLFF.

The genes are TRBV6-1 and TRBJ1-1; D is unclear. V lost 4 bases and J lost 3, with 9 bases in between. This CDR3 is 13 amino acids long. Germline V gene lookup returns CDR1 MNHNS and CDR2 SASEGT. The DNA for the CDR3 is TGTGCCAGCAGTGCAGGAGGGCACACTGAAGCTTTCTTT. Its protein product is CASSAGGHTEAFF.

The V and J genes are TRBV2 and TRBJ2-5; TRBD2 matches at 10 bases. The CDR3 spans 13 residues. Trimming cost V 7 bases and J 4 bases; bases outside gene matches: 3. Germline CDR1 is SNHLY and CDR2 is FYNNEI. This CDR3 reads CASNRLAGETQYF. Here the CDR3 DNA reads TGTGCCAGCAATAGACTAGCGGGAGAGACCCAGTACTTC.

The genes are TRBV5-1 and TRBJ2-1; 11 nucleotides match TRBD2. The V and J ends lost 4 bases and 7 bases, in that order; junction bases with no gene match: 10. This CDR3 is built from 16 residues. Germline assignment: CDR1 SGHRS and CDR2 YFSETQ. The CDR3 nucleotides read TGCGCCAGCAGCCCCCCACTAGCGGGGGCCCTTAATGAGCAGTTCTTC. Translating gives CASSPPLAGALNEQFF.